This T cell receptor beta chain comes out of a study of blood T cell repertoires in COVID-19. TCRdb's table, derived via immunoSEQ multiplex PCR, lists solely in-frame clones and lacks some. The sample contains over 150,000 clones, around 85% of which appear only once. The CDR3 runs 14 residues. V trimming: 4 bases; J trimming: 4 bases; junction bases outside the gene matches: 4. Looked up from germline, CDR1 is SGHRS and CDR2 is YFSETQ. The sequenced material came from peripheral blood. This sequence joins TRBV5-1 and TRBJ2-2, with TRBD1 identical over 7 bases. The source of this sequence is a woman older than 75 with COVID-19, enrolled during active disease. The CDR3 is CASSRDRFTGELFF. The CDR3 coding sequence is TGCGCCAGCAGCAGGGACAGATTCACCGGGGAGCTGTTTTTT. Together with reference TRBV5-1 and TRBJ2-2, the CDR3 gives the full variable domain: KAGVTQTPRYLIKTRGQQVTLSCSPISGHRSVSWYQQTPGQGLQFLFEYFSETQRNKGNFPGRFSGRQFSNSRSEMNVSTLELGDSALYLCASSRDRFTGELFFGEGSRLTVL.